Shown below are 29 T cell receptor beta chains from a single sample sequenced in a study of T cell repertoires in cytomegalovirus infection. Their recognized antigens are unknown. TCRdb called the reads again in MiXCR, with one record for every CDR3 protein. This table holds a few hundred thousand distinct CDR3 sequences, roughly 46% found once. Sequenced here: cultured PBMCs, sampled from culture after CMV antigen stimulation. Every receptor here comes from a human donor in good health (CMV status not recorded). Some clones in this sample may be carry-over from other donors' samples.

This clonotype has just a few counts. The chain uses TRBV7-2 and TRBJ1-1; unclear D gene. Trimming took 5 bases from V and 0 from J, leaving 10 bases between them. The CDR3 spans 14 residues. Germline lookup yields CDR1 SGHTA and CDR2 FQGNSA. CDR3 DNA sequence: TGTGCCAGCAGCCGACGGGGTATGAACACTGAAGCTTTCTTT. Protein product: CASSRRGMNTEAFF.

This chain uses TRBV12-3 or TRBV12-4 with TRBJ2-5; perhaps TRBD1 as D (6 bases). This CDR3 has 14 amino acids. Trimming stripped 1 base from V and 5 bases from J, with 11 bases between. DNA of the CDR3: TGTGCCAGCAGTTTAGGAGGGGGTTGGGAGACCCAGTACTTC. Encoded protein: CASSLGGGWETQYF.

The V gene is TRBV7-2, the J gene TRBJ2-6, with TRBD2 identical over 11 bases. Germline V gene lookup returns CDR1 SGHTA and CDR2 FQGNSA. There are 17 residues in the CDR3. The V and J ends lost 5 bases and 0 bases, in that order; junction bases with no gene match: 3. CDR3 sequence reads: CASSLTSGGSGANVLTF. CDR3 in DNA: TGTGCCAGCAGCCTCACTAGCGGGGGCTCTGGGGCCAACGTCCTGACTTTC.

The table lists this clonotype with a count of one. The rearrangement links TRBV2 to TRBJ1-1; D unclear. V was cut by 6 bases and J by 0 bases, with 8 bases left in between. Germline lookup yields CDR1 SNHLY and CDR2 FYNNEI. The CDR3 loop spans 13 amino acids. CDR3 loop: CASRDGMNTEAFF. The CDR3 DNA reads TGTGCCAGCAGGGACGGCATGAACACTGAAGCTTTCTTT.

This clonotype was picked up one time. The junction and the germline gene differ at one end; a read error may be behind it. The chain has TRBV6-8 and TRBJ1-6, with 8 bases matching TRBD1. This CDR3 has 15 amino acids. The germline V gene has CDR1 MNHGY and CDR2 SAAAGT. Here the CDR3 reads CAGSPGGSTNSPLHF. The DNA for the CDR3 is TGTGCCGGCAGCCCAGGGGGCTCGACCAATTCACCCCTCCACTTT.

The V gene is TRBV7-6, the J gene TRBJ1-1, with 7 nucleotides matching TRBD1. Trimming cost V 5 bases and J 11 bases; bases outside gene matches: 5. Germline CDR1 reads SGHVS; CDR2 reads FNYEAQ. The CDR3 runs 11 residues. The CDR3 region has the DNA TGTGCCAGCAGCCGGACAGGAAGTGCTTTCTTT. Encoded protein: CASSRTGSAFF.

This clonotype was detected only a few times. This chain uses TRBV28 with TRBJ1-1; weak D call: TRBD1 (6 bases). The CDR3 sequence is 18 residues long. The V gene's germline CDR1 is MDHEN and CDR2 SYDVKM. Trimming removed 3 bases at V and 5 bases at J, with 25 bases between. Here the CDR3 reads CASSLISGLAQGETEAFF. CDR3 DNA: TGTGCCAGCAGTTTGATCTCGGGGTTGGCACAGGGAGAAACTGAAGCTTTCTTT.

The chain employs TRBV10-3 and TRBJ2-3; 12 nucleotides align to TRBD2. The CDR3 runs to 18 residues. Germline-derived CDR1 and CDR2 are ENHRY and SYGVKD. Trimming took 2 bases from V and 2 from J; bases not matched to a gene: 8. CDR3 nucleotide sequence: TGTGCCATCAGTGAGACCGGGGCTAGCGGGGGGGCCACAGATACGCAGTATTTT. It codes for CAISETGASGGATDTQYF.

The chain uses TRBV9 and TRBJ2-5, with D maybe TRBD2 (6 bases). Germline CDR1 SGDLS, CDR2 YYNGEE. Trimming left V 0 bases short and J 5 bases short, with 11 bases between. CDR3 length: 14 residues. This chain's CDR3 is CASSVAASVETQYF. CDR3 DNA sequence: TGTGCCAGCAGCGTAGCGGCTAGCGTGGAGACCCAGTACTTC. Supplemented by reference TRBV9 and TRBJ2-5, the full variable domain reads DSGVTQTPKHLITATGQRVTLRCSPRSGDLSVYWYQQSLDQGLQFLIQYYNGEERAKGNILERFSAQQFPDLHSELNLSSLELGDSALYFCASSVAASVETQYFGPGTRLLVL.

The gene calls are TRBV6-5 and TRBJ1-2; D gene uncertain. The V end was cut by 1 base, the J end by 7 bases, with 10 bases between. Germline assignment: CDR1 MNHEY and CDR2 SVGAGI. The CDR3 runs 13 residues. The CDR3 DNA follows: TGTGCCAGCAGTTACTTCGTGGACTTTGGCTACACCTTC. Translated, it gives CASSYFVDFGYTF.

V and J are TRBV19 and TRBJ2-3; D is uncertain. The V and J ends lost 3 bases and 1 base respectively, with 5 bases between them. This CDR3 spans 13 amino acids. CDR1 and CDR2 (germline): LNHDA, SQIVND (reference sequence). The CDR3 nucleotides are TGTGCCAGTAGTATTCTCCGCACAGATACGCAGTATTTT. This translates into CASSILRTDTQYF.

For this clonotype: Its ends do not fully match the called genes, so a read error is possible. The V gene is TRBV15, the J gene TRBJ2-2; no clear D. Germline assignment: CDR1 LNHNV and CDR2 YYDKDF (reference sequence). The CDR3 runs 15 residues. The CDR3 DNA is TGTGCTACCAGCAGAGATTTTCGGGACACCGGGGAGCTGTTTTTT. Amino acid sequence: CATSRDFRDTGELFF.

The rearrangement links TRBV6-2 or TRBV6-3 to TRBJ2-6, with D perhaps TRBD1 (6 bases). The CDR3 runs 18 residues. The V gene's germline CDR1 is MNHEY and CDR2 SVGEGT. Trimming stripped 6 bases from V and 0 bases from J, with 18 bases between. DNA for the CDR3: TGTGCCAGCAGGTTACAGGGAGTGGGGTACTCTGGGGCCAACGTCCTGACTTTC. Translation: CASRLQGVGYSGANVLTF.

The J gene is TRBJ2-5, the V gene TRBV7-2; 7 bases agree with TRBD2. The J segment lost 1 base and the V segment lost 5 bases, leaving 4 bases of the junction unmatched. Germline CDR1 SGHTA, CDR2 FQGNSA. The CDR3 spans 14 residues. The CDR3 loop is CASSAASGQETQYF. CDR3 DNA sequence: TGTGCCAGCAGCGCAGCTAGCGGCCAAGAGACCCAGTACTTC.

CDR3 DNA sequence: TGTGCCAGCAGTTCCCGACTCGGGAGCGATGTCATTCAGTACTTC. Translating gives CASSSRLGSDVIQYF. The chain links TRBV12-3 or TRBV12-4 to TRBJ2-4; D may be TRBD2 (6 bases). CDR3 length: 15 amino acids. Trimming shortened V by 4 bases and J by 9 bases, and 19 bases separated the two germline ends.

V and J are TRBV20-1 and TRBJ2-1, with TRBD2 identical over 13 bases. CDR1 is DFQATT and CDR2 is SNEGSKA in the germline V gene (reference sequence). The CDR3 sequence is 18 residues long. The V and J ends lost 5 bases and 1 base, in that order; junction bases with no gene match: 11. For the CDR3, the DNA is TGCAGTGCTCCTGGGACTAGCGGGATTCTTGGGTCCTACAATGAGCAGTTCTTC. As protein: CSAPGTSGILGSYNEQFF.

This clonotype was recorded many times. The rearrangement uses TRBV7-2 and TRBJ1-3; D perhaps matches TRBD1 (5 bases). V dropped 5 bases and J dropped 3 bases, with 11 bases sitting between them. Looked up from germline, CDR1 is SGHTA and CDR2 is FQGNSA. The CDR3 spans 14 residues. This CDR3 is CASSPGTVGNTIYF. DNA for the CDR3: TGTGCCAGCAGCCCCGGGACTGTTGGAAACACCATATATTTT.

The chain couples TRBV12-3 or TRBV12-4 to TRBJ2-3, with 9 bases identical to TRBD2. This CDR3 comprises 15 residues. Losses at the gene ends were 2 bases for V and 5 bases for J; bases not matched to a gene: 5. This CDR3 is CASSLLRGGRDTQYF. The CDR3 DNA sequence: TGTGCCAGCAGTTTACTGCGGGGGGGCCGAGATACGCAGTATTTT.

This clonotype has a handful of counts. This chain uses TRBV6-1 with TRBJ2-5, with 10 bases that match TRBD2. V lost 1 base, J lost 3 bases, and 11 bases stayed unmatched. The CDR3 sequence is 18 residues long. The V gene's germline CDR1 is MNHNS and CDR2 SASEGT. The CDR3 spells CASSEVVAGGSLKETQYF. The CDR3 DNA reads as TGTGCCAGCAGTGAAGTCGTAGCGGGGGGTTCTCTGAAAGAGACCCAGTACTTC.

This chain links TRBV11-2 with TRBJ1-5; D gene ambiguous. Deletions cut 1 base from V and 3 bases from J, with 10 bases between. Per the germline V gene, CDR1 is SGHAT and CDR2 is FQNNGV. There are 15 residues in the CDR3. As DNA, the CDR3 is TGTGCCAGCAGCTTAGCCAGCGGCTACAATCAGCCCCAGCATTTT. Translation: CASSLASGYNQPQHF.

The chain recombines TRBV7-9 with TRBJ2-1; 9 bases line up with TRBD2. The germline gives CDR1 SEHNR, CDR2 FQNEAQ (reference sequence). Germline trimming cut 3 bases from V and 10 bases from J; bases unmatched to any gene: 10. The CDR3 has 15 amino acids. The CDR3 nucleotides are TGTGCCAGCAGCTTTGCGGGACTAGCCGGCCGAGAGCAGTTCTTC. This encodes CASSFAGLAGREQFF.

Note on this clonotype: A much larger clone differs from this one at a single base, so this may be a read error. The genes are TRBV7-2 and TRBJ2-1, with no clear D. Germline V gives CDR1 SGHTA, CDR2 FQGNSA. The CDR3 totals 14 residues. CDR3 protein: CVSSLMSSRHEQFF. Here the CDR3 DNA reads TGTGTCAGCAGCCTCATGAGTAGCAGGCATGAGCAGTTCTTC.

The CDR3 reads CASVAANTDTQYF. In DNA, the CDR3 is TGTGCCAGCGTGGCGGCGAACACAGATACGCAGTATTTT. The chain has TRBV12-3 or TRBV12-4 and TRBJ2-3, with D hard to call. The V end lost 8 bases, the J end lost 2 bases, and 11 bases lay between the germline ends. This CDR3 is built from 13 residues.

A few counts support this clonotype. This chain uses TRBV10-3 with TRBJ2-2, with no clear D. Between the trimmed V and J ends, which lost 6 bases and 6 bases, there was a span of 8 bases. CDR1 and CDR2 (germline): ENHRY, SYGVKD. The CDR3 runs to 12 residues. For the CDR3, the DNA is TGTGCCATCAGACCCCCCGCCGGGGAGCTGTTTTTT. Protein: CAIRPPAGELFF.

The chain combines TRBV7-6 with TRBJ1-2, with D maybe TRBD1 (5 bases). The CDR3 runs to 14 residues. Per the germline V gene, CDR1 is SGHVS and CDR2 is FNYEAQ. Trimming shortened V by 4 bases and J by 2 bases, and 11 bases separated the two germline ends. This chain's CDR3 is CASSYGTVNYGYTF. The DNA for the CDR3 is TGTGCCAGCAGCTACGGGACCGTAAACTATGGCTACACCTTC.

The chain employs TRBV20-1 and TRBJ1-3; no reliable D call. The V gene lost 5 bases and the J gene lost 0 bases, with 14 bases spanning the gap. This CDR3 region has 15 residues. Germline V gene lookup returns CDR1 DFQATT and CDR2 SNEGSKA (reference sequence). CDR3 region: CSAGTSTYSGNTIYF. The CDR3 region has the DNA TGCAGTGCTGGAACATCTACCTACTCTGGAAACACCATATATTTT.

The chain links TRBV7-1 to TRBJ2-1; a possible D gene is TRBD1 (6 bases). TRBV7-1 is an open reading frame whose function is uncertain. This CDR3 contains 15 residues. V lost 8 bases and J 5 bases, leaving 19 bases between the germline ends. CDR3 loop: CASPKEAQGDNEQFF. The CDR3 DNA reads TGTGCCAGCCCCAAAGAGGCACAGGGTGACAATGAGCAGTTCTTC.

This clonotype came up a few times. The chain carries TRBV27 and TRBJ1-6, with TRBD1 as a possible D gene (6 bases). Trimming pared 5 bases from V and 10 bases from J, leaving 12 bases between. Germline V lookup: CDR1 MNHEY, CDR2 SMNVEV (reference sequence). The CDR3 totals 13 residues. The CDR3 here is CASSTGRESPLHF. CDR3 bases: TGTGCCAGCAGTACAGGGCGTGAGTCACCCCTCCACTTT.

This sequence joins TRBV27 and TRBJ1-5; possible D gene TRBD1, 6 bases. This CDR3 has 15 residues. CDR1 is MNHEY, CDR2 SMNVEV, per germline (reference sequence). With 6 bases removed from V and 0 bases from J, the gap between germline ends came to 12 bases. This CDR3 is CASSRDINSNQPQHF. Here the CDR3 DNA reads TGTGCCAGCAGCAGGGACATAAATAGCAATCAGCCCCAGCATTTT.